This TCR beta chain came from a study of shared clonotypes between healthy human individuals. Germline loops: CDR1 LNHDA, CDR2 SQIVND (reference sequence). J lost 10 bases, V lost 6 bases, and 3 bases had no gene match. The CDR3 runs to 11 residues. Comments on this clone: Antigen: not known.

Study results and limitations: Generally, naive subsets (rather than memory subsets) showed larger estimated richness.

Clones were sequenced by immunoSEQ multiplex PCR, and TCRdb holds only the in-frame ones, with some missing. The sample gives more than 550,000 clones, roughly 91% of which show up once; 30% to 35% is in the top ten. The sample was memory CD8+ T cells from PBMCs. Indicated subset: CD45RO+ cells pooled with CCR7-negative TemRA cells. This TCR came from a man between 18 and 35 years old in good health. Some clones in this sample may be carry-over from other donors' samples. This chain uses TRBV19 with TRBJ2-1; TRBD1 agrees at 7 bases. The CDR3 here is CASRQGHEQFF. DNA of the CDR3: TGTGCCAGTAGACAGGGGCACGAGCAGTTCTTC.